This T cell receptor beta chain derives from a study of blood T cell repertoires in COVID-19. Across the study: Acute-phase and convalescent COVID-19 samples originated in the United States, Italy and Spain. Sources were T cells, B-cell-depleted T cells, or PBMCs; the material itself was cDNA or gDNA.

Germline CDR1 SGHAT, CDR2 FQDESV (reference sequence). J lost 2 bases, V lost 1 base, and 6 bases had no gene match. The CDR3 is made up of 16 amino acids. Methods used by the authors: Reference gene primer amplification in the assay estimated nucleated cell counts. The protocol was immunoSEQ multiplex PCR, while the TCRdb copy is restricted to in-frame clones and leaves out a portion. V, J and clone size were drawn from that table, and D and trimming were deduced from the DNA. The sample comprises approximately 98,000 clones, 65% to 85% of which are singletons, and 9.5% to 12% rests with the top ten.

The receptor was isolated from a woman over 75 with acute or convalescent COVID-19. The sequenced material came from peripheral blood. This chain links TRBV11-1 with TRBJ2-5; 8 bases line up with TRBD2. The CDR3 is CASSLVGLAGQETQYF. The CDR3 bases are TGTGCCAGCAGCTTAGTGGGGTTAGCGGGACAAGAGACCCAGTACTTC.